This T cell receptor (beta chain) was profiled in a study of blood T cell repertoires in COVID-19. Study context: Donors in the United States, Italy and Spain gave samples during acute or convalescent COVID-19. PBMCs, B-cell-depleted T cells, or T cells provided the cDNA or gDNA that made up the material.

Trimming shortened V by 2 bases and J by 6 bases, and 17 bases separated the two germline ends. CDR1 LGHDT and CDR2 YNNKEL come from the germline V gene (reference sequence). This CDR3 has 16 amino acids. In the authors' methods: Estimates of nucleated cell counts were drawn from the amplification of reference gene primers. Repertoires were generated with immunoSEQ multiplex PCR, while TCRdb's copy carries only in-frame clones and drops some. That table furnishes V, J and clone size, whereas the DNA furnished D and trimming. The profile shows about 420,000 clones, 70% to 90% of them singletons. This clone was counted once. Seattle's cohort entered during active infection and was followed longitudinally.

The sample taken for sequencing was peripheral blood. The gene calls are TRBV3-1 (or the pseudogene TRBV3-2) and TRBJ2-1; maybe TRBD2 (6 bases). This clonotype was obtained from a man aged 18-30 years with COVID-19, enrolled during active disease. Here the CDR3 reads CASSQTSSAYFNEQFF. CDR3 DNA sequence: TGTGCCAGCAGCCAAACTAGCTCTGCTTACTTCAATGAGCAGTTCTTC.